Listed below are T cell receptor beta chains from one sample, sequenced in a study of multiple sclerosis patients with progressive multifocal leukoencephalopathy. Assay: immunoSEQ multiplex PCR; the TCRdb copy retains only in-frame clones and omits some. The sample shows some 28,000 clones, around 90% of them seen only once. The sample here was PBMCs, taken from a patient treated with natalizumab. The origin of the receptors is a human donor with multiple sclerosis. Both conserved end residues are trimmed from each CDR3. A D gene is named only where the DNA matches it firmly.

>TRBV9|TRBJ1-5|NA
ASSVDGGRNQPQH
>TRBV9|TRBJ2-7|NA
ASSPTGFPYEQY
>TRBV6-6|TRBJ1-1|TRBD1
ASSYLQGTMNTEAF
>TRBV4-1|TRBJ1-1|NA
ASSQDREAEAF
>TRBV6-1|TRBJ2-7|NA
ASSHLNEQY
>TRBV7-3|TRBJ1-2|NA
ASSPDKNYGYT
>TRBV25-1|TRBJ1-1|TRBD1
ASRETGFNRGTEAF
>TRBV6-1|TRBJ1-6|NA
ASSETEYGSPLH
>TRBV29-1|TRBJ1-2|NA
SVEGEFYGYT
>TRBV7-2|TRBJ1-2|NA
ASSGDTSNYGYT
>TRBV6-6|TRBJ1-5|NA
ASSYRQTLDDQPQH
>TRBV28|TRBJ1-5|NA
ASSLGGSNQPQH
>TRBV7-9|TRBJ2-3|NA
ASSWTLGPPGDRDTQY
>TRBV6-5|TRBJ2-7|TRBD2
ASSYSPGGSYEQY
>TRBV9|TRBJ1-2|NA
ASSADDGTSYGYT
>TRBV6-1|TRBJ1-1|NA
ASSERRAYHTEAF
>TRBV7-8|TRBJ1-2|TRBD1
ASSFWRQRKQGDWDGYT
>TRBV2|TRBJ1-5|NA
ASSEDGSFNQPQH
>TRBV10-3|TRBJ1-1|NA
AISDSQGHTEAF
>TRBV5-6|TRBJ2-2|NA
ASRPGPIVFANTGELF
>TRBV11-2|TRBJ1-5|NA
ASSLENEGNQPQH
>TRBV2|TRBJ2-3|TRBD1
ASRGTGGRTDTQY
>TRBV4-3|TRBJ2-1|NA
ASSQGERGEQF
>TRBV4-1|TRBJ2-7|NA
ASSRIHTGPRRNEQY
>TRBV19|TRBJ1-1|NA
ASSRARRGNTEAF
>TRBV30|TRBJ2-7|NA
AWSPVGRSSYEQY